The entry that follows covers one TCR beta chain sequence. Its antigen is currently unknown. These data originate in a study of cytomegalovirus exposure and HLA in healthy donors. Points from the study as a whole: Later analysis identified a missense DCLRE1C variant that was linked to TCR beta V- and J-gene trimming. Presence/absence results assume similar sequencing depth per donor, which may not hold. Among immune exposure information, only CMV serostatus was available.

The CDR3 runs to 16 residues. The germline V and J ends were trimmed by 4 bases and 8 bases, with 18 bases remaining between them. The germline V gene encodes CDR1 MGHRA and CDR2 YSYEKL. It was with 60 Vbeta and 13 Jbeta primers that the PCR ran. Assay: immunoSEQ multiplex PCR; the TCRdb copy retains only in-frame clones and omits some. The data contain about 120,000 clones, 75% to 80% of them singletons. The chain links TRBV4-1 to TRBJ1-6; no definite D call. This receptor was taken from a woman in her thirties in good health and CMV-seropositive. Sequenced: PBMCs. This CDR3 is CASSPRVPQEDSPLHF. CDR3 bases: TGCGCCAGCAGCCCGAGGGTCCCGCAGGAGGATTCACCCCTCCACTTT.